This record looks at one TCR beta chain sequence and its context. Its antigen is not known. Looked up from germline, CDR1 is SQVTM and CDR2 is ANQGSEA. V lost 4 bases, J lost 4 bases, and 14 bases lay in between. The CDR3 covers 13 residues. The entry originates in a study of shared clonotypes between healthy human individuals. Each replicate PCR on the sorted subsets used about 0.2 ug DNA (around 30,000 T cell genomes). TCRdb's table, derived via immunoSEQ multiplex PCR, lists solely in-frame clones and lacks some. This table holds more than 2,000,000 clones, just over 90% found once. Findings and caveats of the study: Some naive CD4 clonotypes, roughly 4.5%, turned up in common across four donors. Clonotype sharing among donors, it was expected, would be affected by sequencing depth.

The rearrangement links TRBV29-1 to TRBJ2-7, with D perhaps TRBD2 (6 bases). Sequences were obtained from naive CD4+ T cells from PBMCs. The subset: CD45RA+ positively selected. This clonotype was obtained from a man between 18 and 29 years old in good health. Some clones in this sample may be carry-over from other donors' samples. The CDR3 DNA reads TGCAGCGTTGCAAGGGACTTACAATACGAGCAGTACTTC. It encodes CSVARDLQYEQYF.